Listed here are 24 T cell receptor beta chains from one sample, sequenced in a study of OX40 agonist ivuxolimab in advanced cancers. Assay: immunoSEQ multiplex PCR; the TCRdb copy retains only in-frame clones and omits some. The sample lists 25,000 to 30,000 clones, roughly 80% occurring once. The input for sequencing was CD4+ or CD8+ T cells sorted from blood, taken in a trial of the OX40 agonist ivuxolimab. All receptors derive from an adult with an advanced solid tumor such as melanoma, head and neck, liver or kidney cancer.

The rearrangement links TRBV7-3 to TRBJ2-7; TRBD2 aligns across 8 bases. V gave up 2 bases and J gave up 6 bases; unmatched junction bases: 9. CDR1 SGHTA and CDR2 FQGTGA come from the germline V gene. The CDR3 runs to 15 residues. The CDR3 loop is CASSLVTLAGAEQYF. As DNA, the CDR3 is TGTGCCAGCAGCTTAGTTACCCTAGCGGGTGCCGAGCAGTACTTC.

The chain uses TRBV11-3 and TRBJ2-7; the D gene is possibly TRBD2 (6 bases). Germline CDR1 is SGHNT and CDR2 is YENEEA. V gave up 5 bases and J gave up 2 bases, with 16 bases separating them. This CDR3 contains 15 residues. The CDR3 is CASSPGPGETYEQYF. CDR3 nucleotides: TGTGCCAGCAGCCCCGGCCCGGGGGAGACCTACGAGCAGTACTTC.

The V call is TRBV9, the J call TRBJ2-3; 10 positions match TRBD2. The CDR3 runs to 16 residues. The trim removed 2 bases at V and 2 bases at J, leaving 5 bases unmatched. Germline CDR1 SGDLS, CDR2 YYNGEE. The CDR3 DNA reads as TGTGCCAGCAGCGTTAGTAGCGGGGGGTTCACAGATACGCAGTATTTT. Protein: CASSVSSGGFTDTQYF.

The chain is built from TRBV13 and TRBJ1-1; 8 bases map to TRBD1. V shed 4 bases, J shed 1 base, and the junction held 14 bases outside the gene matches. Germline V CDR1 and CDR2: PRHDT, FYEKMQ (reference sequence). The CDR3 contains 18 residues. CDR3 protein: CASSYRTGSFLANTEAFF. The CDR3 DNA follows: TGTGCCAGCAGCTATCGGACAGGGAGTTTCTTAGCGAACACTGAAGCTTTCTTT.

The rearrangement links TRBV5-1 to TRBJ2-1; D gene unclear. CDR1 is SGHRS, CDR2 YFSETQ, per germline. The CDR3 runs 17 residues. Between the trimmed V and J ends, which lost 0 bases and 0 bases, there was a span of 13 bases. CDR3 DNA sequence: TGCGCCAGCAGCTTGGGTATGTGGGGAAGCTCCTACAATGAGCAGTTCTTC. It codes for CASSLGMWGSSYNEQFF.

The gene calls are TRBV6-5 and TRBJ1-1; D is ambiguous. This CDR3 has 14 amino acids. The germline V gene encodes CDR1 MNHEY and CDR2 SVGAGI. Deletions cut 2 bases from V and 2 bases from J, with 9 bases between. CDR3 region: CASSYTRVNTEAFF. The CDR3 region has the DNA TGTGCCAGCAGTTACACGAGAGTTAACACTGAAGCTTTCTTT.

The J gene is TRBJ2-7, the V gene TRBV9, with D possibly being TRBD2 (6 bases). Germline V gives CDR1 SGDLS, CDR2 YYNGEE. V lost 0 bases, J lost 0 bases, and 13 bases lay in between. The CDR3 sequence is 16 residues long. In nucleotides, the CDR3 is TGTGCCAGCAGCGTAGACCCCGACGGGAGCTCCTACGAGCAGTACTTC. Translated: CASSVDPDGSSYEQYF.

This clone came up a few times. V and J are TRBV25-1 and TRBJ2-5; no reliable D call. There are 14 residues in the CDR3. Germline CDR1 is MGHDK and CDR2 is SYGVNS. The ends were cut back, 4 bases at V and 5 bases at J, with 14 bases in the middle. DNA for the CDR3: TGTGCCAGCAGTGCCATGGGGAACGGGGAGACCCAGTACTTC. This codes for CASSAMGNGETQYF.

The J gene is TRBJ2-2, the V gene TRBV14; no definite D call. The CDR3 spans 15 residues. V was trimmed by 4 bases and J by 7 bases, leaving 16 bases between them. Germline V lookup: CDR1 SGHDN, CDR2 FVKESK. For the CDR3, the DNA is TGTGCCAGCAGCCCTAATAGTGCCCTAGGCGGGGAGCTGTTTTTT. It is translated as CASSPNSALGGELFF.

The rearrangement joins TRBV19 to TRBJ1-2, with a possible D match to TRBD1 (6 bases). CDR3 size: 10 residues. Germline CDR1 reads LNHDA; CDR2 reads SQIVND (reference sequence). CDR3: CDRDCYGYTF. DNA of the CDR3: TGTGACAGGGACTGCTATGGCTACACCTTC.

V usage is TRBV7-2 and J usage is TRBJ1-1; no definite D call. With 5 bases removed from V and 8 bases from J, the gap between germline ends came to 12 bases. Germline values: CDR1 SGHTA, CDR2 FQGNSA. CDR3 length: 12 amino acids. The CDR3 region has the DNA TGTGCCAGCAGCGGAGGGCGGCGGGAAGCTTTCTTT. Translation: CASSGGRREAFF.

This chain uses TRBV7-9 with TRBJ1-3; D remains unclear. In germline, CDR1 is SEHNR, CDR2 FQNEAQ (reference sequence). V shed 1 base and J shed 0 bases, with 7 bases lying between them. CDR3 length: 15 amino acids. The CDR3 reads CASSLGSASGNTIYF. CDR3 coding DNA: TGTGCCAGCAGCTTAGGGTCAGCCTCTGGAAACACCATATATTTT. Combining the CDR3 with reference TRBV7-9 and TRBJ1-3 gives the whole variable domain DTGVSQNPRHKITKRGQNVTFRCDPISEHNRLYWYRQTLGQGPEFLTYFQNEAQLEKSRLLSDRFSAERPKGSFSTLEIQRTEQGDSAMYLCASSLGSASGNTIYFGEGSWLTVV.

CDR3 residues: CASSLAGYNSPLHF. CDR3 DNA sequence: TGTGCCAGCAGCTTAGCAGGGTATAATTCACCCCTCCACTTT. V is TRBV5-8 and J is TRBJ1-6; D is possibly TRBD1 (5 bases). The germline V gene has CDR1 SGHTS and CDR2 YDEGEE. Trimming cost V 2 bases and J 4 bases, with 7 bases left between them. The CDR3 is made up of 14 amino acids.

The V and J genes are TRBV7-9 and TRBJ2-7; D gene unclear. CDR1 is SEHNR and CDR2 is FQNEAQ in the germline V gene (reference sequence). V lost 0 bases and J lost 2, with 11 bases in between. This CDR3 is built from 15 residues. The CDR3 region has the DNA TGTGCCAGCAGCTTAGCGGGGAACTTCCCCTACGAGCAGTACTTC. Amino acid sequence: CASSLAGNFPYEQYF.

The chain couples TRBV13 to TRBJ1-2, with TRBD1 identical over 9 bases. The junction had 3 bases not matched to a gene; V was cut back by 2 bases and J by 5 bases. The V gene's germline CDR1 is PRHDT and CDR2 FYEKMQ (reference sequence). The CDR3 extends over 14 amino acids. The CDR3 sequence: CASSLRTGDYGYTF. Here the CDR3 DNA reads TGTGCCAGCAGCTTACGGACAGGGGATTATGGCTACACCTTC.

This clone ranks as medium-sized. The rearrangement joins TRBV7-9 to TRBJ1-2; 8 bases are shared with TRBD1. With V trimmed by 3 bases and J by 0 bases, 6 bases remained unmatched. CDR1 SEHNR and CDR2 FQNEAQ come from the germline V gene (reference sequence). The CDR3 spans 16 residues. The CDR3 nucleotides read TGTGCCAGCAGCTTCGACAGGGGAGAGTCTAACTATGGCTACACCTTC. Its protein is CASSFDRGESNYGYTF.

The chain links TRBV4-3 to TRBJ1-2; no clear D gene. The CDR3 is 15 amino acids. CDR1 and CDR2 from the germline V gene are LGHNA and YSLEER. With 0 bases removed from V and 1 base from J, the gap between germline ends came to 9 bases. Here the CDR3 reads CASSQDIGYNYGYTF. The CDR3 DNA reads TGCGCCAGCAGCCAAGATATAGGATATAACTATGGCTACACCTTC.

The rearrangement joins TRBV5-8 to TRBJ2-1, with TRBD2 matching 7 bases. This CDR3 has 15 residues. V lost 2 bases and J lost 4; bases outside the gene matches: 6. The V gene's germline CDR1 is SGHTS and CDR2 YDEGEE. This CDR3 reads CASSFGKAGYNEQFF. As DNA, the CDR3 is TGTGCCAGCAGCTTCGGTAAAGCGGGGTACAATGAGCAGTTCTTC.

As DNA, the CDR3 is TGTGCCAGCAGCCTCCAAAGGTGGGACCAATACAATGAGCAGTTCTTC. This gives the protein CASSLQRWDQYNEQFF. The chain recombines TRBV13 with TRBJ2-1; D is tentatively TRBD1 or TRBD2 (5 bases each). Trimming shortened V by 5 bases and J by 4 bases, and 18 bases separated the two germline ends. The CDR3 sequence is 16 residues long. The germline V gene has CDR1 PRHDT and CDR2 FYEKMQ (reference sequence).

V gene TRBV11-1 combines with J gene TRBJ1-1; no clear D. V was clipped by 5 bases and J by 3 bases, with 22 bases between them. Germline lookup yields CDR1 SGHAT and CDR2 FQDESV (reference sequence). CDR3 length: 17 residues. CDR3 nucleotides: TGTGCCAGCAGCCCTTCTAAACAGCTCCTACGGGACACTGAAGCTTTCTTT. It specifies CASSPSKQLLRDTEAFF.

The chain is built from TRBV6-6 and TRBJ2-1; no reliable D call. V was trimmed by 2 bases and J by 4 bases, leaving 9 bases between them. The CDR3 runs 14 residues. The V gene's germline CDR1 is MNHNY and CDR2 SVGAGI (reference sequence). CDR3 nucleotide sequence: TGTGCCAGCAGTTACGGCTGGCAGTACAATGAGCAGTTCTTC. Residues: CASSYGWQYNEQFF.

This chain connects TRBV14 to TRBJ2-3; D could derive from TRBD1 or TRBD2 (5 bases each). CDR1 is SGHDN and CDR2 is FVKESK in the germline V gene. Deletions cut 1 base from V and 6 bases from J, with 20 bases between. The CDR3 is 17 residues long. The CDR3 here is CASSQARWWGKGDTQYF. The CDR3 DNA is TGTGCCAGCAGCCAAGCCCGGTGGTGGGGGAAAGGTGATACGCAGTATTTT.

The gene calls are TRBV4-1 and TRBJ1-4, with TRBD1 identical over 7 bases. V shed 4 bases and J 6 bases; nucleotides not matched to a gene: 5. The CDR3 has 14 amino acids. The germline gives CDR1 MGHRA, CDR2 YSYEKL. CDR3 protein: CASSPGTGDEKLFF. Written as DNA, the CDR3 is TGCGCCAGCAGCCCCGGTACAGGGGATGAAAAACTGTTTTTT.

DNA of the CDR3: TGTGCCAGCAGCTTGGCTAATGAAAAACTGTTTTTT. Its translation is CASSLANEKLFF. The chain has TRBV13 and TRBJ1-4, with D uncertain. Trimming took 3 bases from V and 3 from J, leaving 2 bases between them. There are 12 residues in the CDR3. Germline V gives CDR1 PRHDT, CDR2 FYEKMQ (reference sequence).